This T cell receptor (beta chain) derives from a study of cytomegalovirus exposure and HLA in healthy donors. General observations from the study: Common viral pathogens were later found to be apparently linked to several of the most significant clusters.

In the PCR, 60 Vbeta and 13 Jbeta primers were used. Method: immunoSEQ multiplex PCR; TCRdb's copy keeps in-frame clones and lacks some. Its clone listing holds about 130,000 clones. This CDR3 is 15 amino acids long. Turning to this clone: Its antigen is still unknown.

This receptor was identified in a woman aged 35 to 49 in good health and CMV-seropositive. The sample consisted of PBMCs. The chain uses TRBV12-2 and TRBJ2-5; TRBD1 is the table's D call and was not checked against the DNA. TRBV12-2 is labeled a pseudogene. The CDR3 reads CASRRGHINQETQYF. CDR3 DNA sequence: TGTGCAAGTCGTCGGGGACATATCAACCAAGAGACCCAGTACTTC.